This TCR beta chain was found in a study of blood T cell repertoires in COVID-19. Study summary: The study drew acute and convalescent COVID-19 samples from the United States, Italy and Spain. The cDNA or gDNA used as material had been derived from T cells, B-cell-depleted T cells, or PBMCs.

Profiling relied on immunoSEQ multiplex PCR, and the TCRdb table lists in-frame clones only, not all of them. The sample gives about 280,000 clones, roughly nine tenths of which show up once; roughly 2% is in the top ten. The V end was cut by 4 bases, the J end by 5 bases, with 14 bases between. This CDR3 contains 14 residues. From germline, CDR1 is LGHDT and CDR2 YNNKEL (reference sequence). Sequenced input: peripheral blood. The chain carries TRBV3-1 (or the pseudogene TRBV3-2) and TRBJ2-5; D possibly corresponds to TRBD2 (7 bases). This sequence originates from a woman aged 45 to 65 who had recovered from COVID-19. CDR3 sequence (DNA): TGTGCCAGCAGCCCTGGGGGGGGCTGGGAGACCCAGTACTTC. Translation: CASSPGGGWETQYF.